This TCR beta chain was profiled in a study of blood T cell repertoires in COVID-19 (TCRdb year 2020). Regarding the research as a whole: Samples covering the acute and convalescent phases of COVID-19 were provided by collaborators in the United States, Italy and Spain. The prospective study material was composed of cDNA or gDNA derived from T cells, B-cell-depleted T cells, or PBMCs. Deeply sampled blood TCRbeta repertoires from subjects exposed to, actively infected with, or recovered from COVID-19 were included in the dataset. The repertoires were made available in a free public database intended to serve as a resource for research on the immune response to SARS-CoV-2. Samples came from the ongoing ImmuneRACE study (first 160 participants) plus 1,254 subjects from 6 global collaborators. A de-identified subject ID, COVID-19 status, age in years and sex were almost always included in the sample metadata. Where available, HLA class I and class II types were taken from metadata supplied by the sample provider and were not determined by assay-based typing.

TCRbeta CDR3 regions were amplified from genomic DNA using the immunoSEQ Assay, a bias-controlled multiplex PCR. The source study handled its data this way. The number of nucleated cells in each sample was estimated from the amplification of reference gene primers within the assay. Sequence reads were collapsed and filtered to measure the absolute abundance of every unique TCRbeta CDR3 rearrangement. For each sample, productive Simpson clonality was calculated as the square root of Simpson's diversity index across productive rearrangements. In its TCRdb copy, this immuneACCESS table keeps in-frame sequences only and misses some clones. Where compared with another copy, unresolved V genes explain less than half of these, and the others have no known cause. Clone size and the V and J calls come from that table; the DNA yielded D and trimming. The sample data list 150,000 to 200,000 clones, and around 84% of these were observed just once. The ten most abundant clones make up approximately 0.99% of the sample.

Collaborating institutions collected whole blood in K2EDTA tubes following their own protocols. For TCRbeta analysis, collaborators shipped samples as frozen whole blood, isolated PBMCs, or DNA extracted from either of those sample types. Of note for this clone: No antigen is known for it. No base quality values were provided; no much bigger clone lies one nucleotide off.

What the work shows at the level of the full study, not this receptor alone: How much clinical and demographic metadata was included differed by source and by participant, and the metadata was provided uncurated.

The germline V gene specifies KGHSH as CDR1 and LQKENI as CDR2. The CDR3 spans 15 residues, from the cysteine through the phenylalanine. The only DNA kept is the CDR3, 45 bases in frame from the first base. V is trimmed back by 7 bases and J by 6 bases, and the junction contains 12 bases that no gene match accounts for. The sequenced sample consisted of peripheral blood. Here the chain combines TRBV18 and TRBJ2-1; 7 central nucleotides agree with TRBD1. The TCR was taken from a man aged 40-49 years with acute or convalescent COVID-19. The CDR3 region: CASFPSPPGGNEQFF. The DNA sequence follows: TGTGCCAGCTTCCCCTCTCCCCCAGGGGGCAATGAGCAGTTCTTC. Reference TRBV18 and TRBJ2-1 genes cover what lies past the CDR3, so the full variable domain is NAGVMQNPRHLVRRRGQEARLRCSPMKGHSHVYWYRQLPEEGLKFMVYLQKENIIDESGMPKERFSAEFPKEGPSILRIQQVVRGDSAAYFCASFPSPPGGNEQFFGPGTRLTVL.